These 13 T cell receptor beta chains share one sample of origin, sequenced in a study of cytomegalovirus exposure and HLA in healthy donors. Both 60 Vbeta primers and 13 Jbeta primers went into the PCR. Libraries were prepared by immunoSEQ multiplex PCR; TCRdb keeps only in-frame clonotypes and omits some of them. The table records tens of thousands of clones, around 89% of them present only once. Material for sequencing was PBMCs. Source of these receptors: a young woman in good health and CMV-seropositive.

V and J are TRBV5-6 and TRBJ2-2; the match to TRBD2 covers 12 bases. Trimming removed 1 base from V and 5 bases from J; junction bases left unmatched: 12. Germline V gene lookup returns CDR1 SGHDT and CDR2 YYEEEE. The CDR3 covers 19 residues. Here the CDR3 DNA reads TGTGCCAGCAGCTTGCCACGACTAGCGGGAGTTTCCGGTACCGGGGAGCTGTTTTTT. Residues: CASSLPRLAGVSGTGELFF.

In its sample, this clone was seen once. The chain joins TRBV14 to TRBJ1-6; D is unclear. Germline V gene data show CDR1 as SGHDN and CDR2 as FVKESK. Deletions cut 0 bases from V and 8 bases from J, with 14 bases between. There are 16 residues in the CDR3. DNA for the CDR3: TGTGCCAGCAGCCAAGATAGAGGTTCGGTTGATTCACCCCTCCACTTT. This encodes CASSQDRGSVDSPLHF.

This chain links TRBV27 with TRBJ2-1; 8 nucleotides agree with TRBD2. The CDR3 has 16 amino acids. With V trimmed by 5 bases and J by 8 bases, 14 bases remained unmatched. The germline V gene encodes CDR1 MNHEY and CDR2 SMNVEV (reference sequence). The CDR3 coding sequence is TGTGCCAGCAGTCGTCCGACTAGCGTCGCCTTCGATGAGCAGTTCTTC. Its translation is CASSRPTSVAFDEQFF.

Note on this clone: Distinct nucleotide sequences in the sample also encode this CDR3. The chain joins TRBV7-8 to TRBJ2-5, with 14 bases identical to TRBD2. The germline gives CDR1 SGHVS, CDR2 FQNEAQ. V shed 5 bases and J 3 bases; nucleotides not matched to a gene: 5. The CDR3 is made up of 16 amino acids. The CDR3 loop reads CASSLGLAGGEETQYF. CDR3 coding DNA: TGTGCCAGCAGCCTCGGACTAGCGGGAGGTGAAGAGACCCAGTACTTC. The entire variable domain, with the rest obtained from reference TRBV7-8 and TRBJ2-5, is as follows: GAGVSQSPRYKVAKRGQDVALRCDPISGHVSLFWYQQALGQGPEFLTYFQNEAQLDKSGLPSDRFFAERPEGSVSTLKIQRTQQEDSAVYLCASSLGLAGGEETQYFGPGTRLLVL.

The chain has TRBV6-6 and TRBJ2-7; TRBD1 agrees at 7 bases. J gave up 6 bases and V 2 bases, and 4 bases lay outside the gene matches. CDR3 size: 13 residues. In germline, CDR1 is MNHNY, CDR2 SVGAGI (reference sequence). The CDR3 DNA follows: TGTGCCAGCAGTTACCTCAACAGGGGCGAGCAGTACTTC. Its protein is CASSYLNRGEQYF.

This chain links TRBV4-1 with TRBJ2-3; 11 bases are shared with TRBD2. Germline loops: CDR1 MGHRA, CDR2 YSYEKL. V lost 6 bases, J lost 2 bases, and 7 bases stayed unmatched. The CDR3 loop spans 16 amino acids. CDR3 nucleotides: TGCGCCAGCAGTGACGGGACTAGCGGTTTCACAGATACGCAGTATTTT. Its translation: CASSDGTSGFTDTQYF.

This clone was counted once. CDR3 sequence (DNA): TGCAGCGTTGGAGGGTCGGGACAGCACAGAGCTAACTATGGCTACACCTTC. Encoded protein: CSVGGSGQHRANYGYTF. V gene TRBV29-1 combines with J gene TRBJ1-2; TRBD1 aligns across 7 bases. CDR1 is SQVTM, CDR2 ANQGSEA, per germline. The CDR3 extends over 17 amino acids. Trimming at V came to 4 bases and at J to 0 bases, leaving 14 bases not matched to a gene. The whole variable domain, filled in from reference TRBV29-1 and TRBJ1-2, reads SAVISQKPSRDICQRGTSLTIQCQVDSQVTMMFWYRQQPGQSLTLIATANQGSEATYESGFVIDKFPISRPNLTFSTLTVSNMSPEDSSIYLCSVGGSGQHRANYGYTFGSGTRLTVV.

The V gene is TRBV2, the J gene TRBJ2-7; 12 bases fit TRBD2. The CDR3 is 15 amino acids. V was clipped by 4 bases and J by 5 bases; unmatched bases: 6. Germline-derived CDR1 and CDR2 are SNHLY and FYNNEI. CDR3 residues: CASSGLAGEENEQYF. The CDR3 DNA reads TGTGCCAGCAGTGGACTAGCGGGAGAGGAAAACGAGCAGTACTTC.

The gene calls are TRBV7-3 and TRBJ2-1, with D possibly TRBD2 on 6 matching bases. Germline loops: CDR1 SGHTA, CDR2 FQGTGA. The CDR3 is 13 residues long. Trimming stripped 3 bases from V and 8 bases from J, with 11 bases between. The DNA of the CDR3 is TGTGCCAGCAGCTTTGCCGGGAGCCATGAGCAGTTCTTC. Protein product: CASSFAGSHEQFF.

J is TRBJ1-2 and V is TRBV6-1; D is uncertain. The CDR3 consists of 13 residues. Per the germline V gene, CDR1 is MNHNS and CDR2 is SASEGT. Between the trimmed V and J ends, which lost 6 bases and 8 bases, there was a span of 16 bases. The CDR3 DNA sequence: TGTGCCAGCAGCTCAGCCGGGGAGGTCGGCTACACCTTC. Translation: CASSSAGEVGYTF.

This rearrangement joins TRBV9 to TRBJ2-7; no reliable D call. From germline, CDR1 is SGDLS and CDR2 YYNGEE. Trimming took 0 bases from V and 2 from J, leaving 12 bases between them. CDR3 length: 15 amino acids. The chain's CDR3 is CASSVDSSIAYEQYF. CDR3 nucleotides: TGTGCCAGCAGCGTAGACAGCAGCATCGCCTACGAGCAGTACTTC.

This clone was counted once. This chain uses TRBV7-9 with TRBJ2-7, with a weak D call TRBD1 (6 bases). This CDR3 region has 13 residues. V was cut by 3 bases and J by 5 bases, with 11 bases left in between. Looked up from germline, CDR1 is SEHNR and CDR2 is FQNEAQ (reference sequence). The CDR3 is CASSLKQGDEQYF. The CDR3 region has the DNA TGTGCCAGCAGCTTGAAACAGGGTGACGAGCAGTACTTC.

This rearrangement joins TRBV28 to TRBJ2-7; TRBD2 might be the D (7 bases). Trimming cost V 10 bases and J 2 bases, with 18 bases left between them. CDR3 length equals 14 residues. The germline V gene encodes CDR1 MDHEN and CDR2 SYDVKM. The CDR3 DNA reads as TGTGCCACCGCCCTGGGGGGGCAACCCTACGAGCAGTACTTC. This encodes CATALGGQPYEQYF.